These 5 T cell receptor beta chains were sequenced from one sample in a study of shared clonotypes between healthy human individuals. Assay: immunoSEQ multiplex PCR; the TCRdb copy retains only in-frame clones and omits some. The table includes about half a million clones, 79% detected once. The sequencing sample was made of PBMCs. The receptor source for this set is a woman between 40 and 50 years old in good health. Some clones in this sample may be carry-over from other donors' samples.

The rearrangement links TRBV14 to TRBJ2-1, with D tentatively TRBD2 (5 bases). Per the germline V gene, CDR1 is SGHDN and CDR2 is FVKESK. The CDR3 is made up of 15 amino acids. Trimming left V 4 bases short and J 2 bases short, with 12 bases between. This CDR3 reads CASSPRSDPYNEQFF. The CDR3, as DNA: TGTGCCAGCAGCCCTCGTAGCGACCCCTACAATGAGCAGTTCTTC.

The V and J genes are TRBV7-2 and TRBJ1-3; 7 bases agree with TRBD1. J was trimmed by 0 bases and V by 0 bases; bases with no gene match: 5. CDR3 size: 17 residues. CDR1 SGHTA and CDR2 FQGNSA come from the germline V gene. The CDR3 bases are TGTGCCAGCAGCTTAGCACCGGACAGGTTCTCTGGAAACACCATATATTTT. Its translation: CASSLAPDRFSGNTIYF. The entire variable domain, with the rest obtained from reference TRBV7-2 and TRBJ1-3, is as follows: GAGVSQSPSNKVTEKGKDVELRCDPISGHTALYWYRQSLGQGLEFLIYFQGNSAPDKSGLPSDRFSAERTGGSVSTLTIQRTQQEDSAVYLCASSLAPDRFSGNTIYFGEGSWLTVV.

The table lists this clone with a few counts. The genes are TRBV7-8 and TRBJ2-1; 12 bases align to TRBD2. Germline CDR1 SGHVS, CDR2 FQNEAQ. There are 15 residues in the CDR3. Losses at the gene ends were 1 base for V and 6 bases for J; bases not matched to a gene: 1. CDR3 in amino acids: CASSLGTSGINEQFF. DNA for the CDR3: TGTGCCAGCAGCTTAGGGACTAGCGGGATCAATGAGCAGTTCTTC.

V gene TRBV9 combines with J gene TRBJ2-2; tentatively, D is TRBD1 or TRBD2 (5 bases each). Germline-derived CDR1 and CDR2 are SGDLS and YYNGEE. V dropped 4 bases and J dropped 5 bases, with 18 bases sitting between them. This CDR3 region has 16 residues. The CDR3 region is CASSTTGTWNTGELFF. The CDR3 nucleotides are TGTGCCAGCAGCACCACCGGGACCTGGAATACCGGGGAGCTGTTTTTT. Filled out from reference TRBV9 and TRBJ2-2, the complete variable domain reads DSGVTQTPKHLITATGQRVTLRCSPRSGDLSVYWYQQSLDQGLQFLIQYYNGEERAKGNILERFSAQQFPDLHSELNLSSLELGDSALYFCASSTTGTWNTGELFFGEGSRLTVL.

In the case of this clone: An end of the junction differs from the germline gene, which may be a read error. The chain joins TRBV10-3 to TRBJ1-2; a weak D match, TRBD1 (6 bases). Germline assignment: CDR1 ENHRY and CDR2 SYGVKD. The CDR3 totals 13 residues. CDR3 protein: CAISESWQGLGSF. CDR3 coding DNA: TGTGCCATCAGTGAGTCGTGGCAGGGGCTCGGGTCCTTC.